Below are 30 T cell receptor beta chains sequenced from a single sample in a study of T-cell reconstitution after alpha-beta-depleted transplantation in children. This sample's TCRbeta library carried unique molecular identifier barcodes. Via MiXCR, TCRdb re-called the PCR reads, giving one row per CDR3 protein. The repertoire includes approximately 510,000 distinct CDR3 sequences, 15% to 20% of them detected once, and roughly 3.3% sits in the top ten. The sequencing used PBMCs from the stem cell graft donor, collected from the stem cell graft. These receptor sequences come from a human donor who donated a stem cell graft to a child with acute lymphoblastic leukemia.

A few counts support this clonotype. The rearrangement joins TRBV12-3 or TRBV12-4 to TRBJ2-2; D is unresolved. The CDR3 is made up of 15 amino acids. Trimming took 3 bases from V and 3 from J, leaving 11 bases between them. The CDR3 DNA reads as TGTGCCAGCAGTTTCTCCCCGATGCACACCGGGGAGCTGTTTTTT. It specifies CASSFSPMHTGELFF.

This clonotype was observed a handful of times. V is TRBV19 and J is TRBJ1-1; the D gene is possibly TRBD1 (6 bases). Per the germline V gene, CDR1 is LNHDA and CDR2 is SQIVND (reference sequence). The CDR3 covers 13 residues. V lost 6 bases, J lost 8 bases, and 16 bases lay in between. The CDR3 DNA reads as TGTGCCAGTAGCCTGGGGGCAGGACCCGAAGCTTTCTTT. Translated: CASSLGAGPEAFF.

The chain employs TRBV2 and TRBJ2-5; 9 bases match TRBD2. The CDR3 loop spans 13 amino acids. In germline, CDR1 is SNHLY, CDR2 FYNNEI. The V gene end was trimmed by 2 bases and the J gene end by 13 bases; junction bases not matched to a gene: 8. The CDR3 DNA reads TGTGCCAGCAGTGAAACGGGACTAGCTGCTCGGTACTTC. Its translation is CASSETGLAARYF. Based on the CDR3 plus reference TRBV2 and TRBJ2-5, the full variable domain is EPEVTQTPSHQVTQMGQEVILRCVPISNHLYFYWYRQILGQKVEFLVSFYNNEISEKSEIFDDQFSVERPDGSNFTLKIRSTKLEDSAMYFCASSETGLAARYFGPGTRLLVL.

The chain couples TRBV4-1 to TRBJ2-4, with D perhaps TRBD1 (5 bases). The V gene's germline CDR1 is MGHRA and CDR2 YSYEKL. This CDR3 spans 14 amino acids. The V and J ends lost 3 bases and 5 bases respectively, with 11 bases between them. Written as DNA, the CDR3 is TGCGCCAGCAGCCACCAGGGTTTTGAAAACATTCAGTACTTC. Translation: CASSHQGFENIQYF.

V is TRBV7-2 and J is TRBJ2-1; 12 nucleotides align to TRBD2. V shed 0 bases and J 7 bases; nucleotides not matched to a gene: 7. The CDR3 consists of 17 residues. Per the germline V gene, CDR1 is SGHTA and CDR2 is FQGNSA. The CDR3 is CASSLAALGTSGNEQFF. The CDR3 DNA reads TGTGCCAGCAGCTTAGCGGCCCTTGGGACTAGCGGGAATGAGCAGTTCTTC.

This clonotype appeared many times. The rearrangement uses TRBV20-1 and TRBJ2-7; D gene uncertain. V was shortened by 3 bases and J by 3 bases, with 12 bases between the two germline ends. The V gene's germline CDR1 is DFQATT and CDR2 SNEGSKA (reference sequence). This CDR3 is 13 amino acids long. The CDR3 nucleotides read TGCAGTGCTAGTAGACCGGCACACTACGAGCAGTACTTC. Its translation is CSASRPAHYEQYF.

Ten or more counts support this clonotype. The rearrangement links TRBV29-1 to TRBJ2-3; possible D gene TRBD2, 5 bases. Per germline, CDR1 SQVTM and CDR2 ANQGSEA. The V gene lost 1 base and the J gene lost 6 bases, with 20 bases spanning the gap. CDR3 length: 16 residues. For the CDR3, the DNA is TGCAGCGTTGAAGTCCTAAGCGGACGGACCACCGATACGCAGTATTTT. Its translation is CSVEVLSGRTTDTQYF.

The CDR3 DNA follows: TGTGCCAGCACGCCCGGAGGGGGACTATCGTACAATGAGCAGTTCTTC. Translating gives CASTPGGGLSYNEQFF. The chain recombines TRBV27 with TRBJ2-1; D is perhaps TRBD2 (7 bases). The V gene lost 7 bases and the J gene lost 4 bases, with 20 bases spanning the gap. Looked up from germline, CDR1 is MNHEY and CDR2 is SMNVEV (reference sequence). The CDR3 has 16 residues.

This clonotype came up many times. This rearrangement joins TRBV6-1 to TRBJ2-1; 10 bases fit TRBD2. The V gene end was trimmed by 3 bases and the J gene end by 5 bases; junction bases not matched to a gene: 13. This CDR3 region has 18 residues. From germline, CDR1 is MNHNS and CDR2 SASEGT. CDR3 DNA: TGTGCCAGCAGTGATCTTCCCCCTAGCGGGAGAAAAAACAATGAGCAGTTCTTC. It encodes CASSDLPPSGRKNNEQFF.

This clonotype was detected a few times. The chain uses TRBV6-4 and TRBJ2-5, with 8 nucleotides matching TRBD1. Germline trimming cut 6 bases from V and 0 bases from J; bases unmatched to any gene: 6. CDR1 and CDR2 (germline): MRHNA, SNTAGT. The CDR3 contains 15 residues. The CDR3 nucleotides read TGTGCCAGCAGGAAGGGGGACAGGTACCAAGAGACCCAGTACTTC. This gives the protein CASRKGDRYQETQYF.

The chain is built from TRBV20-1 and TRBJ2-5; 7 positions agree with TRBD1. The germline V gene has CDR1 DFQATT and CDR2 SNEGSKA (reference sequence). There are 14 residues in the CDR3. V was pared by 5 bases and J by 5 bases, with 11 bases of the junction left unmatched. The CDR3 sequence is CSAFGTDAQETQYF. DNA for the CDR3: TGCAGTGCTTTCGGGACAGATGCCCAGGAGACCCAGTACTTC.

This clonotype was observed a few times. The gene calls are TRBV5-1 and TRBJ2-3; D might be TRBD1 (6 bases). The CDR3 loop spans 16 amino acids. V was clipped by 4 bases and J by 2 bases, with 17 bases between them. The germline CDR1 and CDR2 sequences are SGHRS and YFSETQ. CDR3 DNA: TGCGCCAGCAGCGCATACTACCGGGACAACACAGATACGCAGTATTTT. This encodes CASSAYYRDNTDTQYF.

This clonotype has ten or more counts. The chain recombines TRBV6-5 with TRBJ2-3; 7 bases agree with TRBD2. This CDR3 is built from 13 residues. Per the germline V gene, CDR1 is MNHEY and CDR2 is SVGAGI. The V segment lost 4 bases and the J segment 5 bases; nucleotides outside the gene matches: 3. CDR3 nucleotide sequence: TGTGCCAGCAGTTTTCCGGGGGGAGATACGCAGTATTTT. Residues: CASSFPGGDTQYF.

This clonotype has a handful of counts. J is TRBJ2-5 and V is TRBV12-3 or TRBV12-4; tentatively, D is TRBD2 (5 bases). The V and J ends lost 4 bases and 7 bases respectively, with 22 bases between them. The CDR3 consists of 16 residues. The CDR3 sequence: CASSSPLATPRGTQYF. The CDR3 DNA is TGTGCCAGCAGTTCACCGTTAGCGACACCTCGGGGGACCCAGTACTTC.

J is TRBJ2-7 and V is TRBV10-3; D is perhaps TRBD1 (5 bases). Trimming cost V 0 bases and J 5 bases, with 14 bases left between them. CDR3 length: 15 residues. Germline CDR1 ENHRY, CDR2 SYGVKD. CDR3 nucleotide sequence: TGTGCCATCAGTGAGTCGTGGCAGGGTAATAACGAGCAGTACTTC. Translation gives CAISESWQGNNEQYF.

This chain connects TRBV12-3 or TRBV12-4 to TRBJ2-7; TRBD1 matches 7 bases. This CDR3 is 14 amino acids long. With V trimmed by 6 bases and J by 2 bases, 7 bases remained unmatched. The CDR3 protein is CASSPDRDPYEQYF. As DNA, the CDR3 is TGTGCCAGCAGCCCCGACAGGGACCCCTACGAGCAGTACTTC.

J is TRBJ2-5 and V is TRBV7-9; D not certain. V lost 3 bases to trimming and J lost 2 bases, with 7 bases between them. CDR1 is SEHNR and CDR2 is FQNEAQ in the germline V gene (reference sequence). The CDR3 sequence is 13 residues long. The CDR3 DNA reads TGTGCCAGCAGCTTCAACTTACAAGAGACCCAGTACTTC. It specifies CASSFNLQETQYF.

This chain joins TRBV30 and TRBJ2-5; no clear D gene. Per the germline V gene, CDR1 is GTSNPN and CDR2 is SVGIG (reference sequence). V was clipped by 4 bases and J by 3 bases, with 3 bases between them. This CDR3 has 10 amino acids. CDR3 sequence reads: CAWKEETQYF. The CDR3 nucleotides read TGTGCCTGGAAGGAAGAGACCCAGTACTTC.

This clonotype was counted ten times or more. The chain employs TRBV20-1 and TRBJ1-1; 8 bases are a match to TRBD1. The CDR3 contains 12 residues. Germline CDR1 is DFQATT and CDR2 is SNEGSKA (reference sequence). Losses at the gene ends were 5 bases for V and 1 base for J; bases not matched to a gene: 0. The CDR3 nucleotides read TGCAGTGCTGGACAGGGGAACACTGAAGCTTTCTTT. Amino acid sequence: CSAGQGNTEAFF.

This chain uses TRBV15 with TRBJ2-7, with D possibly being TRBD1 (6 bases). The CDR3 contains 17 residues. Trimming took 0 bases from V and 2 from J, leaving 17 bases between them. CDR1 is LNHNV and CDR2 is YYDKDF in the germline V gene (reference sequence). CDR3 nucleotide sequence: TGTGCCACCAGCAGAGATCGGACAGCAGGTAGTACCTACGAGCAGTACTTC. It yields the protein CATSRDRTAGSTYEQYF.

This clonotype was seen only a few times. The V gene is TRBV7-6, the J gene TRBJ2-7; 11 bases map to TRBD1. The length of the CDR3 is 15 residues. Germline V lookup: CDR1 SGHVS, CDR2 FNYEAQ. Losses at the gene ends were 4 bases for V and 7 bases for J; bases not matched to a gene: 9. The CDR3 spells CASSSIGQGAGEQYF. The CDR3 nucleotides read TGTGCCAGCAGCTCGATTGGACAGGGGGCAGGGGAGCAGTACTTC.

The J gene is TRBJ1-1, the V gene TRBV20-1; the D is unclear. Per the germline V gene, CDR1 is DFQATT and CDR2 is SNEGSKA (reference sequence). This CDR3 has 15 amino acids. V was clipped by 3 bases and J by 8 bases, with 22 bases between them. DNA for the CDR3: TGCAGTGCTAGGAGCCCGGACCGGGTTGATGGAGAAGCTTTCTTT. This sequence encodes CSARSPDRVDGEAFF.

V and J are TRBV5-5 and TRBJ2-1, with 7 bases fitting TRBD1. The CDR3 spans 13 residues. Per germline, CDR1 SGHKS and CDR2 YYEKEE (reference sequence). With V trimmed by 2 bases and J by 9 bases, 5 bases remained unmatched. CDR3 residues: CASSFSGGREQFF. The CDR3 DNA reads TGTGCCAGCAGCTTCTCAGGGGGTCGTGAGCAGTTCTTC.

This clonotype was seen a few times. The chain couples TRBV3-1 to TRBJ1-1, with 7 bases fitting TRBD1. This CDR3 is built from 14 residues. V was pared by 11 bases and J by 1 base, with 10 bases of the junction left unmatched. The V gene's germline CDR1 is LGHDT and CDR2 YNNKEL (reference sequence). CDR3 bases: TGTGCCGGGTGGGCCAGGGGGGAGAACACTGAAGCTTTCTTT. Residues: CAGWARGENTEAFF.

The V and J genes are TRBV2 and TRBJ2-5; weak D call: TRBD2 (6 bases). V dropped 4 bases and J dropped 5 bases, with 20 bases sitting between them. The CDR3 extends over 16 amino acids. Germline V gene sequence: CDR1 SNHLY, CDR2 FYNNEI. CDR3 DNA sequence: TGTGCCAGCAGTGTAATCGGGAGAACCGGTACGGAGACCCAGTACTTC. Residues: CASSVIGRTGTETQYF.

In its sample, this clonotype was seen a few times. This chain connects TRBV20-1 to TRBJ2-2; D call uncertain. CDR3 length equals 12 residues. Germline V CDR1 and CDR2: DFQATT, SNEGSKA (reference sequence). The CDR3 sequence: CSTPLNTGELFF. CDR3 DNA: TGCAGCACACCCCTGAACACCGGGGAGCTGTTTTTT.

This clonotype occurred a few times. In nucleotides, the CDR3 is TGTGCCAGCAGCTTAGCGGCCGGGGTAAACACTGAAGCTTTCTTT. Protein product: CASSLAAGVNTEAFF. The V call is TRBV7-8, the J call TRBJ1-1, with D unclear. The CDR3 extends over 15 amino acids. Germline V gene lookup returns CDR1 SGHVS and CDR2 FQNEAQ. The V and J ends lost 0 bases and 2 bases respectively, with 10 bases between them.

This clonotype has a handful of counts. The chain has TRBV27 and TRBJ1-1; D perhaps matches TRBD1 (6 bases). V was pared by 3 bases and J by 4 bases, with 12 bases between. This CDR3 is built from 14 residues. CDR1 and CDR2 (germline): MNHEY, SMNVEV (reference sequence). The CDR3 DNA sequence: TGTGCCAGCAGTTTCATAAACAGGGCCACTGAAGCTTTCTTT. As protein: CASSFINRATEAFF.

This clonotype was observed a few times. The chain carries TRBV28 and TRBJ2-4, with D tentatively TRBD1 or TRBD2 (5 bases each). The CDR3 has 14 amino acids. Germline-derived CDR1 and CDR2 are MDHEN and SYDVKM. V was clipped by 5 bases and J by 8 bases, with 16 bases between them. The CDR3 DNA is TGTGCCAGCAGTGCCCCTGGGCTGGGGGACATTCAGTACTTC. Translation: CASSAPGLGDIQYF. The full variable domain, completed using reference TRBV28 and TRBJ2-4, is DVKVTQSSRYLVKRTGEKVFLECVQDMDHENMFWYRQDPGLGLRLIYFSYDVKMKEKGDIPEGYSVSREKKERFSLILESASTNQTSMYLCASSAPGLGDIQYFGAGTRLSVL.

The chain employs TRBV29-1 and TRBJ1-2; D unresolved. In germline, CDR1 is SQVTM, CDR2 ANQGSEA. Trimming took 4 bases from V and 7 from J, leaving 13 bases between them. The CDR3 has 12 residues. CDR3 in amino acids: CSVANRDGGYTF. The DNA for the CDR3 is TGCAGCGTTGCAAATAGGGATGGTGGCTACACCTTC.